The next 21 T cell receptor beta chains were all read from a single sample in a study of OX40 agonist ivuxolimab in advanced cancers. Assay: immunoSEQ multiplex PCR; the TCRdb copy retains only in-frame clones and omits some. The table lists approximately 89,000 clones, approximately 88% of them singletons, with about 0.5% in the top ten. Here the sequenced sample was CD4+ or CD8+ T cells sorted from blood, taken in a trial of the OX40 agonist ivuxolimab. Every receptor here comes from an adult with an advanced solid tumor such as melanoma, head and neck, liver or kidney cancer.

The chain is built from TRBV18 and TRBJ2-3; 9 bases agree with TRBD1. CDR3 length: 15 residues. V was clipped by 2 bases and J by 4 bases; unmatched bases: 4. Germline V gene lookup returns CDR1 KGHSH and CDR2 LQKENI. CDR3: CASSPDRGGADTQYF. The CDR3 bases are TGTGCCAGCTCACCAGACAGGGGGGGCGCAGATACGCAGTATTTT. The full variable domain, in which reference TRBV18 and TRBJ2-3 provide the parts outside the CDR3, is NAGVMQNPRHLVRRRGQEARLRCSPMKGHSHVYWYRQLPEEGLKFMVYLQKENIIDESGMPKERFSAEFPKEGPSILRIQQVVRGDSAAYFCASSPDRGGADTQYFGPGTRLTVL.

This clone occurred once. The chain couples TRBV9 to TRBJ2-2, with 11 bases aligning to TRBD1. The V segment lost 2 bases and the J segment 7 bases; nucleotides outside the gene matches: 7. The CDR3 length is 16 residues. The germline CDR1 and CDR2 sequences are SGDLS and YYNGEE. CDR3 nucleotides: TGTGCCAGCAGCGTTGCATTGGGACAGGGGGTCGGGGAGCTGTTTTTT. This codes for CASSVALGQGVGELFF.

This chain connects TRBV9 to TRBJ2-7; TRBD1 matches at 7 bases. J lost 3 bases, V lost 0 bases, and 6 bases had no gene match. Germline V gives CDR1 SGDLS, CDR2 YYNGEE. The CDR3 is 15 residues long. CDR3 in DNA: TGTGCCAGCAGCGTAGGTCCGGGACAGAGCTACGAGCAGTACTTC. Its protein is CASSVGPGQSYEQYF.

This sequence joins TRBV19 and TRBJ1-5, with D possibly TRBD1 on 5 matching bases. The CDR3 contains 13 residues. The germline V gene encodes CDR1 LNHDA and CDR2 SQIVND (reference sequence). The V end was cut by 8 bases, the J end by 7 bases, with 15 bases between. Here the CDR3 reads CASGSGRGQPQHF. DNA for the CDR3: TGTGCCAGTGGGTCGGGTAGGGGCCAGCCCCAGCATTTT. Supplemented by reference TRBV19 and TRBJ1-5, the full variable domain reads DGGITQSPKYLFRKEGQNVTLSCEQNLNHDAMYWYRQDPGQGLRLIYYSQIVNDFQKGDIAEGYSVSREKKESFPLTVTSAQKNPTAFYLCASGSGRGQPQHFGDGTRLSIL.

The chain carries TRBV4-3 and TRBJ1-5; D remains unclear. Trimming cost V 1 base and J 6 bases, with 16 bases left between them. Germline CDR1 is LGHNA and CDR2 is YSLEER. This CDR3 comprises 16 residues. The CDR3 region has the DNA TGCGCCAGCAGCCAAGTGGTGGGTGCGGTAGGTCAGCCCCAGCATTTT. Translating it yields CASSQVVGAVGQPQHF.

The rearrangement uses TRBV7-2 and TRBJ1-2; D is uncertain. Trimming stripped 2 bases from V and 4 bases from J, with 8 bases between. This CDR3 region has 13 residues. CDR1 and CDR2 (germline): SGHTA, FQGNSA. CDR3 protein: CASSLNVGYGYTF. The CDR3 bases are TGTGCCAGCAGCTTAAACGTTGGCTATGGCTACACCTTC.

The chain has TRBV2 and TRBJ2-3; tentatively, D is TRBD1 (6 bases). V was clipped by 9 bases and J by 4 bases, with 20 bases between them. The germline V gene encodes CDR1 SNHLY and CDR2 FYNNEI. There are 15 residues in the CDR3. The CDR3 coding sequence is TGTGCCAGTGCCCTAGTGGGGGCGTTTTCAGATACGCAGTATTTT. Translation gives CASALVGAFSDTQYF.

The CDR3 DNA reads as TGTGCCAGCAGGGGACTAGTGGGCACAGATACGCAGTATTTT. This gives the protein CASRGLVGTDTQYF. The genes are TRBV6-1 and TRBJ2-3, with TRBD2 matching over 8 bases. Looked up from germline, CDR1 is MNHNS and CDR2 is SASEGT. The junction had 3 bases not matched to a gene; V was cut back by 6 bases and J by 1 base. The CDR3 loop spans 14 amino acids.

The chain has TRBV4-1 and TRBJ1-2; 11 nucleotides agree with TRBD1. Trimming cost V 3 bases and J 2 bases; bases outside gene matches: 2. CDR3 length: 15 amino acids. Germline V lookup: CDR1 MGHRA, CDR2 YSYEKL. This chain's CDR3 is CASSHRDRGNYGYTF. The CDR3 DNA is TGCGCCAGCAGCCACCGGGACAGGGGGAACTATGGCTACACCTTC.

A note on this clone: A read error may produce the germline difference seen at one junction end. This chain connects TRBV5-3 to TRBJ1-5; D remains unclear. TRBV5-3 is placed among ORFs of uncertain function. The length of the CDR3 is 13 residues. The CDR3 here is CASSLGSNQPQHF. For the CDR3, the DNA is TGTGCCAGCAGCTTGGGTAGCAATCAGCCCCAGCATTTT.

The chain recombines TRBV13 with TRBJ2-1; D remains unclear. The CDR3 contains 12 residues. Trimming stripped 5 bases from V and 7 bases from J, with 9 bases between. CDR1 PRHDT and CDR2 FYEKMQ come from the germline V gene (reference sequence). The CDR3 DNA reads TGTGCCAGCAGCCTCGCGTTGAATGAGCAGTTCTTC. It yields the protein CASSLALNEQFF.

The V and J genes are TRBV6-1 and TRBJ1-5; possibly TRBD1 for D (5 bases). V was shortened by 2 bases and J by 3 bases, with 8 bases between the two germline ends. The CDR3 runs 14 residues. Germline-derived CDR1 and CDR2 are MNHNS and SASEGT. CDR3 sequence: CASSEQGFNQPQHF. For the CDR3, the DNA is TGTGCCAGCAGTGAACAGGGATTCAATCAGCCCCAGCATTTT.

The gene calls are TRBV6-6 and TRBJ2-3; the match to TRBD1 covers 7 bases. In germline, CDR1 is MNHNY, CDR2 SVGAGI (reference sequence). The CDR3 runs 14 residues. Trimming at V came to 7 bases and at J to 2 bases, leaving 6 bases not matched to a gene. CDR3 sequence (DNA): TGTGCCAGCACCCAGGGACAGTTCACAGATACGCAGTATTTT. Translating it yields CASTQGQFTDTQYF.

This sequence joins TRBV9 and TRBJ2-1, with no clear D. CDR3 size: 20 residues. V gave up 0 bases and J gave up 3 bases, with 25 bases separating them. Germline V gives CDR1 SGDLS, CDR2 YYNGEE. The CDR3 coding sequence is TGTGCCAGCAGCGTAGACCCCCTATCTTGGTCTAGTTCGGTCTACAATGAGCAGTTCTTC. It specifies CASSVDPLSWSSSVYNEQFF.

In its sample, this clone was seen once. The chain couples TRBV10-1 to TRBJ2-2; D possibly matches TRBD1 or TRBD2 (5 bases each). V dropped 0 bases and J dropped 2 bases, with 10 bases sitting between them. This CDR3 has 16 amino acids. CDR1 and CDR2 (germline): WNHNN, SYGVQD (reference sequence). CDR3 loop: CASSESRGANTGELFF. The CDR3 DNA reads TGCGCCAGCAGTGAGTCTCGAGGGGCCAACACCGGGGAGCTGTTTTTT.

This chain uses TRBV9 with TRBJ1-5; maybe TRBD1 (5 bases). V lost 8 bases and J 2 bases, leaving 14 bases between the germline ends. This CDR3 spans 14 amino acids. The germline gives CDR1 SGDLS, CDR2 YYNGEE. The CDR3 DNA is TGTGCCAGTTCCGCCGGACACGGCAATCAGCCCCAGCATTTT. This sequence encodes CASSAGHGNQPQHF.

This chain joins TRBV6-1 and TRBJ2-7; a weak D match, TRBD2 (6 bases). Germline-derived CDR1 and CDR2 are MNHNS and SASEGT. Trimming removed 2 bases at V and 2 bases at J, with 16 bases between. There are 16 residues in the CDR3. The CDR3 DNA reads TGTGCCAGCAGTGAACCAGAGGGAGGTCTTACCTACGAGCAGTACTTC. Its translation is CASSEPEGGLTYEQYF.

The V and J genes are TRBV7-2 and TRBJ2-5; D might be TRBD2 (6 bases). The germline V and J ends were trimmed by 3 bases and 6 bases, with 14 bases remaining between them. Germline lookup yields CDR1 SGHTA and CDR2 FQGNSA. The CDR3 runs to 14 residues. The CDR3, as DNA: TGTGCCAGCAGCTTGTGGGGGGTGGCGAAGACCCAGTACTTC. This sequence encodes CASSLWGVAKTQYF.

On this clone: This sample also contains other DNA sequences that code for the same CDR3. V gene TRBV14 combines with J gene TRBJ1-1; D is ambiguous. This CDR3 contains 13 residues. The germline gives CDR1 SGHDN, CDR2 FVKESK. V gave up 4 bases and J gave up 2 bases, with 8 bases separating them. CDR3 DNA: TGTGCCAGCAGCCCCCTACAAAACACTGAAGCTTTCTTT. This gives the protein CASSPLQNTEAFF. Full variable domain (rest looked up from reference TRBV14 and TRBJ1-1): EAGVTQFPSHSVIEKGQTVTLRCDPISGHDNLYWYRRVMGKEIKFLLHFVKESKQDESGMPNNRFLAERTGGTYSTLKVQPAELEDSGVYFCASSPLQNTEAFFGQGTRLTVV.

The CDR3 protein is CASIYSGGSTDTQYF. The CDR3 DNA reads TGCGCCAGCATCTATAGTGGGGGGAGCACAGATACGCAGTATTTT. The chain has TRBV5-1 and TRBJ2-3; a possible D gene is TRBD2 (6 bases). Trimming cost V 6 bases and J 0 bases, with 14 bases left between them. The CDR3 runs to 15 residues. CDR1 and CDR2 (germline): SGHRS, YFSETQ.

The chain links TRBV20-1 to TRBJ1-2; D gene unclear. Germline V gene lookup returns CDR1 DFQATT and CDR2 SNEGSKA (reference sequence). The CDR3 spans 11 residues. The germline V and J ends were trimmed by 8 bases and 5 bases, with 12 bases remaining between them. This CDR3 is CSPPGWYGYTF. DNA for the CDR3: TGCAGTCCCCCGGGTTGGTATGGCTACACCTTC.